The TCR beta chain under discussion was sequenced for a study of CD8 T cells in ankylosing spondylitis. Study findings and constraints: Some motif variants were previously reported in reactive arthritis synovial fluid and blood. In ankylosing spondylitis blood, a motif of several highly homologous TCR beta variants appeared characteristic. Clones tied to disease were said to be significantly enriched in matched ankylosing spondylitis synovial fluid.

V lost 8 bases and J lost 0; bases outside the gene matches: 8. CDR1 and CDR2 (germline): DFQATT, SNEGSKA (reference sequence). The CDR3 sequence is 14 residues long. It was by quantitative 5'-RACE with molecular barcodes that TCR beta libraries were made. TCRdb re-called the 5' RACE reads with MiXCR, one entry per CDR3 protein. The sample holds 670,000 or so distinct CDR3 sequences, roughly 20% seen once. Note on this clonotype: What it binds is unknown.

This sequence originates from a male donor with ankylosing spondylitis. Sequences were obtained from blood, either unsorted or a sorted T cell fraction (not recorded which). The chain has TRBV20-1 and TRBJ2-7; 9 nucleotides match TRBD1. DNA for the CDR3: TGCAGTCTTTTTCGGGACAGGGTCTCCTACGAGCAGTACTTC. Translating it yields CSLFRDRVSYEQYF.